This is a list of T cell receptor beta chains from one sample in a study of T cell responses to AZD1222 COVID-19 vaccine. TCRdb's copy holds only in-frame clones and misses some; the assay was immunoSEQ multiplex PCR. The sample has around 160,000 clones; 75% to 95% are singletons. The source material was peripheral blood, sampled on day 0 of MenACWY control vaccination. The receptors derive from an adult in good health. Each CDR3 is given with its conserved first and last residue. Each record gives: D gene, clone size, V gene, J gene, CDR3 DNA, CDR3 protein. D genes are given only for firm matches. Size is omitted from some rows. Given values are once, few, many or a class for expanded clones.

D gene: .; clone size: .; V gene: TRBV27; J gene: TRBJ1-1; CDR3 DNA: TGTGCCAGCAGGGCCCGGTTTTGGACTGAAGCTTTCTTT; CDR3 protein: CASRARFWTEAFF
D gene: .; clone size: .; V gene: TRBV28; J gene: TRBJ2-2; CDR3 DNA: TGTGCCAGCAGTTTGGGACGGACGAACACCGGGGAGCTGTTTTTT; CDR3 protein: CASSLGRTNTGELFF
D gene: .; clone size: .; V gene: TRBV3-1/TRBV3-2; J gene: TRBJ1-2; CDR3 DNA: TGTGCCAGCAGCCCCAGGGGCGTAGGCTATGGCTACACCTTC; CDR3 protein: CASSPRGVGYGYTF
D gene: TRBD2; clone size: .; V gene: TRBV4-2; J gene: TRBJ2-1; CDR3 DNA: TGTGCCAGCAGCCAACGCTCTAGCGGATCGTACAATGAGCAGTTCTTC; CDR3 protein: CASSQRSSGSYNEQFF
D gene: .; clone size: .; V gene: TRBV30; J gene: TRBJ2-5; CDR3 DNA: TGTGCCTGGACGTCCCGGGCCTCAAAAGAGACCCAGTACTTC; CDR3 protein: CAWTSRASKETQYF
D gene: .; clone size: .; V gene: TRBV7-2; J gene: TRBJ2-7; CDR3 DNA: TGTGCCAGCAGCTTGAAACAGGCCTACGAGCAGTACTTC; CDR3 protein: CASSLKQAYEQYF
D gene: .; clone size: .; V gene: TRBV18; J gene: TRBJ2-7; CDR3 DNA: TGTGCCAGCTCTCCGGGACCCGGGTACGAGCAGTACTTC; CDR3 protein: CASSPGPGYEQYF
D gene: TRBD2; clone size: .; V gene: TRBV20-1; J gene: TRBJ2-1; CDR3 DNA: TGCAGTGCTAGTGGGGTAGCGGGGGTTAATGAGCAGTTCTTC; CDR3 protein: CSASGVAGVNEQFF
D gene: .; clone size: .; V gene: TRBV7-2; J gene: TRBJ1-1; CDR3 DNA: TGTGCCAGCAGCTCCGGGTTCCGAGAAGCTTTCTTT; CDR3 protein: CASSSGFREAFF
D gene: .; clone size: .; V gene: TRBV5-4; J gene: TRBJ1-6; CDR3 DNA: TGTGCCAGCAGCACCCGGGACCGAAATTCACCCCTCCACTTT; CDR3 protein: CASSTRDRNSPLHF
D gene: .; clone size: .; V gene: TRBV2; J gene: TRBJ2-7; CDR3 DNA: TGTGCCAGCGACAATTCGGCAAGACTTTACGAGCAGTACTTC; CDR3 protein: CASDNSARLYEQYF
D gene: TRBD1; clone size: .; V gene: TRBV19; J gene: TRBJ2-2; CDR3 DNA: TGTGCCAGTAGTATACCCCTGGGGACAGTGAACACCGGGGAGCTGTTTTTT; CDR3 protein: CASSIPLGTVNTGELFF
D gene: .; clone size: .; V gene: TRBV5-6; J gene: TRBJ2-5; CDR3 DNA: TGTGCCAGCAGCTTAAGGACAGTCCAAGAGACCCAGTACTTC; CDR3 protein: CASSLRTVQETQYF
D gene: .; clone size: .; V gene: TRBV24-1; J gene: TRBJ1-2; CDR3 DNA: TGTGCCACCAGTGACCCGACAGGTTATGGCTACACCTTC; CDR3 protein: CATSDPTGYGYTF
D gene: TRBD1; clone size: .; V gene: TRBV7-9; J gene: TRBJ1-1; CDR3 DNA: TGTGCCAGCAGCTCCCAGGGGGGGGTCGGCACTGAAGCTTTCTTT; CDR3 protein: CASSSQGGVGTEAFF
D gene: .; clone size: .; V gene: TRBV19; J gene: TRBJ2-1; CDR3 DNA: TGTGCCAGTAGGACAACCAACGGCAATGAGCAGTTCTTC; CDR3 protein: CASRTTNGNEQFF
D gene: .; clone size: few; V gene: TRBV6-4; J gene: TRBJ1-1; CDR3 DNA: TGTGCCAGCACGGGCTTTATGAGCAGGGGAGGCACTGAAGCTTTCTTT; CDR3 protein: CASTGFMSRGGTEAFF
D gene: TRBD1; clone size: .; V gene: TRBV2; J gene: TRBJ1-2; CDR3 DNA: TGTGCCGGACAGCAGGGGCCTGACAGGGGGGTAGGAGGCTACACCTTC; CDR3 protein: CAGQQGPDRGVGGYTF
D gene: .; clone size: .; V gene: TRBV4-1; J gene: TRBJ2-5; CDR3 DNA: TGCGCCAGCAGCCAAGAGGGGACGTACCAAGAGACCCAGTACTTC; CDR3 protein: CASSQEGTYQETQYF
D gene: TRBD2; clone size: .; V gene: TRBV3-1/TRBV3-2; J gene: TRBJ2-1; CDR3 DNA: TGTGCCAGCAGCCAGTCTAGCGGACCCTACAATGAGCAGTTCTTC; CDR3 protein: CASSQSSGPYNEQFF
D gene: .; clone size: .; V gene: TRBV6-5; J gene: TRBJ2-1; CDR3 DNA: TGTGCCAGCAGAGCACAGGGAAGCTCCTACAATGAGCAGTTCTTC; CDR3 protein: CASRAQGSSYNEQFF
D gene: TRBD1; clone size: .; V gene: TRBV2; J gene: TRBJ1-5; CDR3 DNA: TGTGCCAGCCACTCGGGAGACAGGGGGCGTTTTAGCAATCAGCCCCAGCATTTT; CDR3 protein: CASHSGDRGRFSNQPQHF
D gene: .; clone size: .; V gene: TRBV4-1; J gene: TRBJ1-6; CDR3 DNA: TGCGCCAGCAGCCAAGACTCAGGTTCACCCCTCCACTTT; CDR3 protein: CASSQDSGSPLHF
D gene: .; clone size: .; V gene: TRBV7-2; J gene: TRBJ1-5; CDR3 DNA: TGTGCCAGCAGCCCGGGGGGAGGGGGCAATCAGCCCCAGCATTTT; CDR3 protein: CASSPGGGGNQPQHF
D gene: .; clone size: .; V gene: TRBV4-2; J gene: TRBJ1-2; CDR3 DNA: TGTGCCAGCAGCCAAGATCATGGAAACTATGGCTACACCTTC; CDR3 protein: CASSQDHGNYGYTF
D gene: .; clone size: .; V gene: TRBV24-1; J gene: TRBJ2-5; CDR3 DNA: TGTGCCACCCAACAACAGGGAGTAGGGGAGACCCAGTACTTC; CDR3 protein: CATQQQGVGETQYF
D gene: .; clone size: .; V gene: TRBV5-1; J gene: TRBJ2-2; CDR3 DNA: TGCGCCAGCAGCTTGGGACAAATTACCGGGGAGCTGTTTTTT; CDR3 protein: CASSLGQITGELFF
D gene: TRBD1; clone size: .; V gene: TRBV7-9; J gene: TRBJ2-3; CDR3 DNA: TGTGCCAGCAGCTTTTGGGGACAGAGGAGCACAGATACGCAGTATTTT; CDR3 protein: CASSFWGQRSTDTQYF
D gene: .; clone size: .; V gene: TRBV6-5; J gene: TRBJ2-7; CDR3 DNA: TGTGCCAGCGAGAGGGGGACCTCCTCCTACGAGCAGTACTTC; CDR3 protein: CASERGTSSYEQYF
D gene: TRBD2; clone size: .; V gene: TRBV9; J gene: TRBJ2-3; CDR3 DNA: TGTGCCAGCAGCGCGACTAGCGGTAACACAGATACGCAGTATTTT; CDR3 protein: CASSATSGNTDTQYF
D gene: TRBD1; clone size: .; V gene: TRBV19; J gene: TRBJ2-7; CDR3 DNA: TGTGCCAGTAGTGGACAGGGGGCCAACGAGCAGTACTTC; CDR3 protein: CASSGQGANEQYF
D gene: TRBD2; clone size: .; V gene: TRBV5-1; J gene: TRBJ2-7; CDR3 DNA: TGCGCCAGCAGCTTGAGTATGCCCGTACGGGGGGAAGAGCAGTACTTC; CDR3 protein: CASSLSMPVRGEEQYF
D gene: .; clone size: few; V gene: TRBV6-5; J gene: TRBJ1-2; CDR3 DNA: TGTGCCATTATGGACGGATACTATGGCTACACCTTC; CDR3 protein: CAIMDGYYGYTF
D gene: TRBD1; clone size: once; V gene: TRBV18; J gene: TRBJ1-2; CDR3 DNA: TGTGCCAGCTCACCCGGGACAGGGCCCACTCTCTATGGCTACACCTTC; CDR3 protein: CASSPGTGPTLYGYTF
D gene: .; clone size: .; V gene: TRBV19; J gene: TRBJ1-2; CDR3 DNA: TGTGCCAGTAGTGCAGGTAGGGTCGTCTCTGGCTACACCTTC; CDR3 protein: CASSAGRVVSGYTF
D gene: .; clone size: .; V gene: TRBV7-9; J gene: TRBJ2-1; CDR3 DNA: TGTGCCAGCAGCTCCACGTCAATCATGGGGTTCTTC; CDR3 protein: CASSSTSIMGFF
D gene: TRBD1; clone size: .; V gene: TRBV27; J gene: TRBJ2-1; CDR3 DNA: TGTGCCAGCAGGACCCCGGGACAGGGAATCAATGAGCAGTTCTTC; CDR3 protein: CASRTPGQGINEQFF
D gene: .; clone size: .; V gene: TRBV6-1; J gene: TRBJ1-5; CDR3 DNA: TGTGCCAGCAGTGAGTCAGGGATCGGCAATCAGCCCCAGCATTTT; CDR3 protein: CASSESGIGNQPQHF
D gene: TRBD2; clone size: .; V gene: TRBV18; J gene: TRBJ2-2; CDR3 DNA: TGTGCCAGCTCACCACGGACTAGCGGGAGGGTTATCACCGGGGAGCTGTTTTTT; CDR3 protein: CASSPRTSGRVITGELFF
D gene: TRBD1; clone size: .; V gene: TRBV24-1; J gene: TRBJ2-7; CDR3 DNA: TGTGCCACCTCCTCCCCAACGGGACAGGGCACCTACGAGCAGTACTTC; CDR3 protein: CATSSPTGQGTYEQYF
D gene: .; clone size: .; V gene: TRBV10-2; J gene: TRBJ1-4; CDR3 DNA: TGCGCCAGCAGTGGGGTCGTGGAAAAACTGTTTTTT; CDR3 protein: CASSGVVEKLFF
D gene: TRBD1; clone size: .; V gene: TRBV2; J gene: TRBJ1-4; CDR3 DNA: TGTGCCAGCAGTAACCGGACAGGGGGTGACGAAAAACTGTTTTTT; CDR3 protein: CASSNRTGGDEKLFF
D gene: .; clone size: .; V gene: TRBV5-1; J gene: TRBJ1-1; CDR3 DNA: TGCGCCAGCAGCTTTGAGGGTAGCGGGGAAGCTTTCTTT; CDR3 protein: CASSFEGSGEAFF
D gene: .; clone size: .; V gene: TRBV7-3; J gene: TRBJ2-1; CDR3 DNA: TGTGCCAGCAGCCCACGTCCCCTCGTAGGAGGGTCCTACAATGAGCAGTTCTTC; CDR3 protein: CASSPRPLVGGSYNEQFF
D gene: .; clone size: .; V gene: TRBV7-9; J gene: TRBJ1-3; CDR3 DNA: TGTGCCAGCTCCCTCAACACCATATATTTT; CDR3 protein: CASSLNTIYF
D gene: TRBD2; clone size: .; V gene: TRBV28; J gene: TRBJ2-3; CDR3 DNA: TGTGCCATAACGAACCTAGCGGGAGATTCAGATACGCAGTATTTT; CDR3 protein: CAITNLAGDSDTQYF